The sequence of this T cell receptor beta chain was determined in a study of blood T cell repertoires in COVID-19. Study overall: The United States, Italy and Spain supplied acute and convalescent COVID-19 samples.

The repertoire was sequenced with immunoSEQ multiplex PCR; TCRdb's copy has only in-frame clones and lacks some. Found here are about 140,000 clones, roughly 86% of them singletons; the top ten hold 5% to 6%. The V segment lost 5 bases and the J segment 2 bases; nucleotides outside the gene matches: 6. In germline, CDR1 is LGHDT, CDR2 YNNKEL (reference sequence). The CDR3 has 17 residues. The chain uses TRBV3-1 (or the pseudogene TRBV3-2) and TRBJ1-4, with 12 nucleotides matching TRBD1. The receptor comes from a human donor in a cohort sampled during active COVID-19. The sample comprised peripheral blood. The CDR3 spells CASSDRDRGLTNEKLFF. Written as DNA, the CDR3 is TGTGCCAGCAGCGACCGGGACAGGGGGCTCACTAATGAAAAACTGTTTTTT.